This entry concerns a single TCR beta chain. Its antigen is not identified. A junction end diverges from the germline sequence, so it may reflect a read error. The CDR3 extends over 14 amino acids. The sample originates from a study of tumor and adjacent non-tumor tissue in lung cancer. Turning to the study itself: Aged about 31 to 80 years, patients included nine to eleven men and 5 women with stage I to III disease. Study-wide results and caveats: Shorter survival was associated with higher TCR diversity in tumors. TCR diversity was significantly greater in tumor than normal lung tissue.

The library came from three nested PCR rounds adapted from ARM-PCR protocols. MiXCR, run by TCRdb on the multiplex PCR reads, gives a single entry per CDR3 protein. The data contain approximately 120,000 distinct CDR3 sequences, about 66% of them singletons. No cell sorting was done before RNA was extracted from the tissue. Between August and November 2014, newly diagnosed, chemotherapy-naive lung cancer patients underwent thoracic surgery in China. The TCR was taken from a man under 40 with non-small cell lung cancer. This chain connects TRBV12-3 or TRBV12-4 to TRBJ2-7; 8 nucleotides line up with TRBD2. The specimen sequenced was lung tumor tissue. The CDR3 region is CVSRRVAGSGEQYF. In DNA form, the CDR3 reads TGTGTCAGCAGAAGAGTAGCGGGGTCAGGGGAGCAGTACTTC.